The T cell receptor beta chain under discussion was sequenced for a study of T cells in Graves' hyperthyroidism and ophthalmopathy. Using RNA transcripts as the source, TCR beta CDR3 regions were amplified. HTBI primers were the set used in a first-round RT-PCR of the TCR CDR3. TCRdb called the multiplex PCR reads again in MiXCR, with one record for every CDR3 protein. This table holds approximately 620,000 distinct CDR3 sequences, more than 15% found once. This clonotype was detected a few times. This sequence may be a read error, since a much larger clone differs from it by one base. Trimming removed 5 bases from V and 0 bases from J, with 4 bases in between. The CDR3 covers 13 residues. Germline-derived CDR1 and CDR2 are SGHNT and YENEEA.

J is TRBJ2-2 and V is TRBV11-3; D remains unclear. The sample comprised blood. This clonotype was sampled from a woman aged 40 to 55 with Graves' ophthalmopathy. The CDR3 reads CASSRTNTGELFF. The CDR3 coding sequence is TGTGCCAGCAGCCGTACGAACACCGGGGAGCTGTTTTTT. The entire variable domain, with the rest obtained from reference TRBV11-3 and TRBJ2-2, is as follows: EAGVVQSPRYKIIEKKQPVAFWCNPISGHNTLYWYLQNLGQGPELLIRYENEEAVDDSQLPKDRFSAERLKGVDSTLKIQPAELGDSAVYLCASSRTNTGELFFGEGSRLTVL.